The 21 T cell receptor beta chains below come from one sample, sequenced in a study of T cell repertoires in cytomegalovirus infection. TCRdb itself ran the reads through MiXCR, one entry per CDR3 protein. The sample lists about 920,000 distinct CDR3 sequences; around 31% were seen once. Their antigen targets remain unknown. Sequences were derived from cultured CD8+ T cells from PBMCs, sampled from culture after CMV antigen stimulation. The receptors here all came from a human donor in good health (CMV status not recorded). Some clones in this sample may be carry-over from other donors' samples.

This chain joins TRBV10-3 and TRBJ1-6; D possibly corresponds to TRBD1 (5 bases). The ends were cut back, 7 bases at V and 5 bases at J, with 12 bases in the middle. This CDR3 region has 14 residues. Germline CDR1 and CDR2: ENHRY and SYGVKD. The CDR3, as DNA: TGTGCCATCACTTCCGGGGCCCATAATTCACCCCTCCACTTT. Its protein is CAITSGAHNSPLHF.

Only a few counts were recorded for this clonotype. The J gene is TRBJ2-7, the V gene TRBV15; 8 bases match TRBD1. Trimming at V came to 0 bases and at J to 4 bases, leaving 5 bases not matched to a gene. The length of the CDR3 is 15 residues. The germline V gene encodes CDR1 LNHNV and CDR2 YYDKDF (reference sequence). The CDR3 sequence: CATSREAQGEYEQYF. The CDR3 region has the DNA TGTGCCACCAGCAGAGAAGCACAGGGGGAATACGAGCAGTACTTC.

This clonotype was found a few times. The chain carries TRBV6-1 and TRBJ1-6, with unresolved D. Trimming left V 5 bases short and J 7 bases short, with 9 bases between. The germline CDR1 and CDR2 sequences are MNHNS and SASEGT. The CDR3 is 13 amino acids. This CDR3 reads CASSYFINSPLHF. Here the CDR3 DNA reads TGTGCCAGCAGTTATTTTATAAATTCACCCCTCCACTTT.

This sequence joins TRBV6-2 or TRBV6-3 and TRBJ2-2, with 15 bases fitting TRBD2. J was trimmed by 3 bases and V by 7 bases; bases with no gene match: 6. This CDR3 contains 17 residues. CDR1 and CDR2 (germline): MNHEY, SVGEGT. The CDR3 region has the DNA TGTGCCAGCATCGGACTAGCGGGGGGGCCTGACACCGGGGAGCTGTTTTTT. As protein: CASIGLAGGPDTGELFF.

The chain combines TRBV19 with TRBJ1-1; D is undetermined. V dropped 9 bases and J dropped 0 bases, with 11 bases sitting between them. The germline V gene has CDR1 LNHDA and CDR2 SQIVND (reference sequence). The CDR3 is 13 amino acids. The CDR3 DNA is TGTGCCAGGAGTGCCGGACTGAACACTGAAGCTTTCTTT. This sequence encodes CARSAGLNTEAFF.

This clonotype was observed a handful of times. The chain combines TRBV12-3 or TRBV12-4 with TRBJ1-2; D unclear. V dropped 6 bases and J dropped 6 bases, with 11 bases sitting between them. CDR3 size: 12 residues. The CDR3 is CASRYGGHGYTF. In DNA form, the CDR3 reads TGTGCCAGCAGGTACGGAGGGCATGGCTACACCTTC.

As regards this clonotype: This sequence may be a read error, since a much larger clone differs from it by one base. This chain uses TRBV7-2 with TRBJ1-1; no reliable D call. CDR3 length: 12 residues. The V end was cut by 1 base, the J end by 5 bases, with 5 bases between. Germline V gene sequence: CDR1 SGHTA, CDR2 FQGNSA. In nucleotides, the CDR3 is TGTACCAGCAGCTTAGTTTTAACTGAAGCTTTCTTT. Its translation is CTSSLVLTEAFF.

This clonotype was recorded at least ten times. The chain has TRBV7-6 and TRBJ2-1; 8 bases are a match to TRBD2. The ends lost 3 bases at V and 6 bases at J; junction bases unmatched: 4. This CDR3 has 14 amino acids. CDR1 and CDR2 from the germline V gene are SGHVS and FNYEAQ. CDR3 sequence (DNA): TGTGCCAGCAGCTTCGGGGGGGCCCCCAATGAGCAGTTCTTC. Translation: CASSFGGAPNEQFF.

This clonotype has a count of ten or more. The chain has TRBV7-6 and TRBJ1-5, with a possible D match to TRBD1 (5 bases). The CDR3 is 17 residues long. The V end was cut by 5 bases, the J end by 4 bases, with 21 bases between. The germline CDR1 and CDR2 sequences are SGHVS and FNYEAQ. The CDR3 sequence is CASSPLAAGGRNQPQHF. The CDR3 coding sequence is TGTGCCAGCAGCCCTCTTGCCGCTGGGGGGAGGAATCAGCCCCAGCATTTT.

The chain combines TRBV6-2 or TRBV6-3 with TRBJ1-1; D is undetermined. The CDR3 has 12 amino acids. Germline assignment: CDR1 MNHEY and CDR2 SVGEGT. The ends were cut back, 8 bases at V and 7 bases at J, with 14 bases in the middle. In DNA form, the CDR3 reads TGTGCCAGCGGACCGTCGAGCGGTGAAGCTTTCTTT. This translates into CASGPSSGEAFF.

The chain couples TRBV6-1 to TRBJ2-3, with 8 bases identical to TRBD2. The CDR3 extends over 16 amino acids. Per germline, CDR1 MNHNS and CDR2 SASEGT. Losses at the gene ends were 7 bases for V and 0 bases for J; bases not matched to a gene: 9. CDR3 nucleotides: TGTGCCAGCACCGGGGGGGCCCCCCAAAGCACAGATACGCAGTATTTT. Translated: CASTGGAPQSTDTQYF.

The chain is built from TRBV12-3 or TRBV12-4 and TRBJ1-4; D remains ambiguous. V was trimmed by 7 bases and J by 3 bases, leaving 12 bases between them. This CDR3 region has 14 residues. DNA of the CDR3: TGTGCCAGCATGGGCGGGCCCGCTAATGAAAAACTGTTTTTT. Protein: CASMGGPANEKLFF.

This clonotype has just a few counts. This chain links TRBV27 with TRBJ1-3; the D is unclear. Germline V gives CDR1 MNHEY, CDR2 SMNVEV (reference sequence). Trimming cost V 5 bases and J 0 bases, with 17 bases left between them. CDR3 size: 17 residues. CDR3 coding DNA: TGTGCCAGCAGTCCGGATGCACCGGGAATCTCTGGAAACACCATATATTTT. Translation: CASSPDAPGISGNTIYF.

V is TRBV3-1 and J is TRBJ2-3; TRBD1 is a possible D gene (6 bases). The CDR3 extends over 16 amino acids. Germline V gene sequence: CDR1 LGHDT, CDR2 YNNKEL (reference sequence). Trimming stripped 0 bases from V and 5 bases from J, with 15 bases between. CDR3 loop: CASSQDRWGPGDTQYF. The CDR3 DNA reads TGTGCCAGCAGCCAAGATCGTTGGGGGCCGGGAGATACGCAGTATTTT.

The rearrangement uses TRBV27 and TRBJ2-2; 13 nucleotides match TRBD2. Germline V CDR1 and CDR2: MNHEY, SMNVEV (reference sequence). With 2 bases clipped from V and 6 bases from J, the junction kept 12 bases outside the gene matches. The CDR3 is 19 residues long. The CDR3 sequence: CASSLKYGLAGAAAGELFF. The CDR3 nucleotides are TGTGCCAGCAGTTTAAAGTACGGACTAGCGGGGGCTGCGGCCGGGGAGCTGTTTTTT.

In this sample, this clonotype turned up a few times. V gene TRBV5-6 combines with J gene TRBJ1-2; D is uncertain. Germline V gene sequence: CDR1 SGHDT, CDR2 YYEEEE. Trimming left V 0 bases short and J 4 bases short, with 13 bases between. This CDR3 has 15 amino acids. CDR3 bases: TGTGCCAGCAGCTTGGAAAGAGGGCACCTCTATGGCTACACCTTC. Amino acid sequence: CASSLERGHLYGYTF.

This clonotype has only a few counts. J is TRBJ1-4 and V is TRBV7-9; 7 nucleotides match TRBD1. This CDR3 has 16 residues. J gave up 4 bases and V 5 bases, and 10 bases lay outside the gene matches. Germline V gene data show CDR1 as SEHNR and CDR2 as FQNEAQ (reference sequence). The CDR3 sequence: CASSPRGGTDNEKLFF. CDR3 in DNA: TGTGCCAGCAGCCCAAGGGGTGGGACAGATAATGAAAAACTGTTTTTT.

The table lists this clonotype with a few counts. CDR3 sequence (DNA): TGCAGCGTTGATTCAGGTGGCGGGGAGCTGTTTTTT. It yields the protein CSVDSGGGELFF. This chain uses TRBV29-1 with TRBJ2-2, with D unresolved. The ends were cut back, 3 bases at V and 7 bases at J, with 9 bases in the middle. Germline CDR1 SQVTM, CDR2 ANQGSEA. This CDR3 is built from 12 residues.

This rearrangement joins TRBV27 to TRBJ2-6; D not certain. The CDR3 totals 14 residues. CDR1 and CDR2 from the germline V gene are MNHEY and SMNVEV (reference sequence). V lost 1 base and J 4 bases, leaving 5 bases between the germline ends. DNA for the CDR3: TGTGCCAGCAGTTTATTTTCCGGGGCCAACGTCCTGACTTTC. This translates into CASSLFSGANVLTF. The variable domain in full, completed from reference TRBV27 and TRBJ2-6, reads EAQVTQNPRYLITVTGKKLTVTCSQNMNHEYMSWYRQDPGLGLRQIYYSMNVEVTDKGDVPEGYKVSRKEKRNFPLILESPSPNQTSLYFCASSLFSGANVLTFGAGSRLTVL.

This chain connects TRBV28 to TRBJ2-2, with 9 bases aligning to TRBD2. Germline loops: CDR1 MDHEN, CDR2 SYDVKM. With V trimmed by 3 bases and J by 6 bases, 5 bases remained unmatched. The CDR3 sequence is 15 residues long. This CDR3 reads CASSLSGGWSGELFF. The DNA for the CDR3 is TGTGCCAGCAGTTTGAGCGGGGGGTGGTCCGGGGAGCTGTTTTTT.

Here the CDR3 DNA reads TGTGCCAGTAGTATAGAAGCAGGAGACAGGCTTGAAAAACTGTTTTTT. This gives the protein CASSIEAGDRLEKLFF. This chain uses TRBV19 with TRBJ1-4; D may be TRBD1 (6 bases). Germline CDR1 reads LNHDA; CDR2 reads SQIVND (reference sequence). V lost 0 bases to trimming and J lost 7 bases, with 15 bases between them. The CDR3 covers 16 residues. Supplemented by reference TRBV19 and TRBJ1-4, the full variable domain reads DGGITQSPKYLFRKEGQNVTLSCEQNLNHDAMYWYRQDPGQGLRLIYYSQIVNDFQKGDIAEGYSVSREKKESFPLTVTSAQKNPTAFYLCASSIEAGDRLEKLFFGSGTQLSVL.